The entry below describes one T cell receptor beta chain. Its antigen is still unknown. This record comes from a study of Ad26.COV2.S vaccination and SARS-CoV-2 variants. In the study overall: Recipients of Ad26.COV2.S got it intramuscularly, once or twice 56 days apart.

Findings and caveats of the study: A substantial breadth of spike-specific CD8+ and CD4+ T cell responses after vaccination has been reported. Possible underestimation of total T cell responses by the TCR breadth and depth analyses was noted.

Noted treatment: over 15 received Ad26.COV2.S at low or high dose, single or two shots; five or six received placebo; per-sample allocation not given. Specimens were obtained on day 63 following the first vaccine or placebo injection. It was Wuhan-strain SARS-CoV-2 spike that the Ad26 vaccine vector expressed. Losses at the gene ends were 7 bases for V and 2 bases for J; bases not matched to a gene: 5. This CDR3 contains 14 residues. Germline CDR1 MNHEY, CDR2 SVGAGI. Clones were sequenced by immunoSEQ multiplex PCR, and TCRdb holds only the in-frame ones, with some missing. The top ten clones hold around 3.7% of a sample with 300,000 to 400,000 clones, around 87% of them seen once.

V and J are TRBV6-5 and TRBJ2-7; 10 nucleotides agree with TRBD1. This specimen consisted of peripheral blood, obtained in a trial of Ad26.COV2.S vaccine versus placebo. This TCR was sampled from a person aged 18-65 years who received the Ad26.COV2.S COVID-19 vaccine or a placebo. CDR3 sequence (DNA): TGTGCCAGCACCAAAGACAGGGGGCCCTACGAGCAGTACTTC. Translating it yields CASTKDRGPYEQYF.